What follows are 27 T cell receptor beta chains derived from one specimen sequenced in a study of T cell responses to AZD1222 COVID-19 vaccine. TCRdb's copy holds only in-frame clones and misses some; the assay was immunoSEQ multiplex PCR. The sample holds 140,000 to 150,000 clones, around 90% seen once. Here the sequenced sample was peripheral blood, taken on day 0 of AZD1222 vaccination. These receptors all stem from an adult in good health.

This sequence joins TRBV2 and TRBJ2-3, with 9 bases lining up with TRBD1. The V gene's germline CDR1 is SNHLY and CDR2 FYNNEI. The CDR3 length is 16 residues. The J segment lost 6 bases and the V segment lost 4 bases, leaving 11 bases of the junction unmatched. The CDR3 DNA reads as TGTGCCAGCAGTGTTGGGGAAGGACAGGGGAGGGATACGCAGTATTTT. It specifies CASSVGEGQGRDTQYF.

This clone has a single count. The chain is built from TRBV4-3 and TRBJ1-2; tentatively, D is TRBD1 (5 bases). The germline V and J ends were trimmed by 1 base and 6 bases, with 12 bases remaining between them. CDR1 and CDR2 (germline): LGHNA, YSLEER. The CDR3 is made up of 14 amino acids. The CDR3 DNA sequence: TGCGCCAGCAGCCAAGCGGGCGAGGGGCATGGCTACACCTTC. Protein sequence: CASSQAGEGHGYTF.

The chain links TRBV12-3 or TRBV12-4 to TRBJ2-5; tentatively, D is TRBD1 (6 bases). The CDR3 loop spans 13 amino acids. V lost 5 bases to trimming and J lost 4 bases, with 11 bases between them. The CDR3 sequence is CASSRGQLETQYF. As DNA, the CDR3 is TGTGCCAGCAGTAGGGGACAATTAGAGACCCAGTACTTC.

The V call is TRBV15, the J call TRBJ2-1, with 10 bases lining up with TRBD2. V gave up 2 bases and J gave up 7 bases; unmatched junction bases: 8. This CDR3 region has 16 residues. Germline lookup yields CDR1 LNHNV and CDR2 YYDKDF (reference sequence). The CDR3 loop reads CATSRRAGGLKNEQFF. The CDR3 nucleotides are TGTGCCACCAGCAGAAGAGCGGGAGGGCTAAAAAATGAGCAGTTCTTC.

This clone was recorded only once. This chain uses TRBV7-2 with TRBJ2-3; D remains ambiguous. Trimming shortened V by 4 bases and J by 8 bases, and 10 bases separated the two germline ends. From germline, CDR1 is SGHTA and CDR2 FQGNSA. The CDR3 is 12 amino acids. CDR3 sequence reads: CASSSVGVTQYF. DNA of the CDR3: TGTGCCAGCAGCTCCGTTGGTGTTACGCAGTATTTT.

The chain joins TRBV14 to TRBJ2-2; 8 nucleotides line up with TRBD1. The CDR3 is 15 amino acids. Looked up from germline, CDR1 is SGHDN and CDR2 is FVKESK. The J segment lost 3 bases and the V segment lost 4 bases, leaving 4 bases of the junction unmatched. CDR3 sequence (DNA): TGTGCCAGCAGCCTCCTGGACAGGGACACCGGGGAGCTGTTTTTT. It translates to CASSLLDRDTGELFF.

The CDR3 DNA reads TGTGCCAGCTCAGAGACAGGAAATAATGAAAAACTGTTTTTT. Translating it yields CASSETGNNEKLFF. The genes are TRBV18 and TRBJ1-4; possible D gene TRBD1, 6 bases. CDR3 size: 14 residues. Trimming removed 5 bases at V and 4 bases at J, with 11 bases between. From germline, CDR1 is KGHSH and CDR2 LQKENI.

The chain uses TRBV27 and TRBJ2-7; no definite D call. Germline V gene data show CDR1 as MNHEY and CDR2 as SMNVEV (reference sequence). The CDR3 totals 14 residues. Trimming stripped 0 bases from V and 2 bases from J, with 8 bases between. The CDR3: CASSLSSPAYEQYF. In nucleotides, the CDR3 is TGTGCCAGCAGTTTATCTAGTCCTGCCTACGAGCAGTACTTC.

This clone was seen more than once but under ten times. V is TRBV5-4 and J is TRBJ1-3; D call uncertain. The CDR3 extends over 13 amino acids. Trimming removed 1 base from V and 3 bases from J, with 5 bases in between. Germline V gives CDR1 SGHNT, CDR2 YYREEE (reference sequence). Here the CDR3 DNA reads TGTGCCAGCAGCTTGCCGAATGGAAACACCATATATTTT. It specifies CASSLPNGNTIYF.

The sample holds one count of this clone. The chain links TRBV19 to TRBJ2-3; 11 bases agree with TRBD1. The V and J ends lost 3 bases and 7 bases, in that order; junction bases with no gene match: 9. CDR1 LNHDA and CDR2 SQIVND come from the germline V gene (reference sequence). The CDR3 contains 16 residues. The CDR3 nucleotides are TGTGCCAGTAGTATTCCCGGACAGGGGGCAATGAATACGCAGTATTTT. Encoded protein: CASSIPGQGAMNTQYF.

This chain uses TRBV3-1 (or the pseudogene TRBV3-2) with TRBJ2-7; D call uncertain. The CDR3 contains 13 residues. CDR1 is LGHDT, CDR2 YNNKEL, per germline (reference sequence). The ends were cut back, 3 bases at V and 3 bases at J, with 9 bases in the middle. CDR3: CASSQRSRYEQYF. The CDR3 DNA sequence: TGTGCCAGCAGCCAGCGGTCCCGCTACGAGCAGTACTTC.

The chain joins TRBV27 to TRBJ2-6; TRBD1 aligns across 8 bases. Germline values: CDR1 MNHEY, CDR2 SMNVEV (reference sequence). The CDR3 contains 17 residues. V lost 5 bases and J lost 0; bases outside the gene matches: 6. In DNA, the CDR3 is TGTGCCAGCAGTCGGACAGGGCTAAGCTCTGGGGCCAACGTCCTGACTTTC. This sequence encodes CASSRTGLSSGANVLTF.

This chain connects TRBV28 to TRBJ1-6; no clear D. The germline CDR1 and CDR2 sequences are MDHEN and SYDVKM. V lost 6 bases to trimming and J lost 8 bases, with 14 bases between them. The CDR3 runs to 14 residues. This CDR3 reads CASSPRQIDSPLHF. CDR3 in DNA: TGTGCCAGCAGCCCCCGCCAGATCGATTCACCCCTCCACTTT.

The genes are TRBV10-3 and TRBJ1-1; D is perhaps TRBD1 (6 bases). The CDR3 runs 14 residues. Deletions cut 4 bases from V and 4 bases from J, with 13 bases between. The germline V gene has CDR1 ENHRY and CDR2 SYGVKD. The CDR3 nucleotides read TGTGCCATCAGTGGCAGGGGATCGACCACTGAAGCTTTCTTT. Translating gives CAISGRGSTTEAFF.

The rearrangement joins TRBV9 to TRBJ2-3; the D call may be TRBD1 or TRBD2 (5 bases each). Germline V gives CDR1 SGDLS, CDR2 YYNGEE. The CDR3 length is 13 residues. V was pared by 2 bases and J by 7 bases, with 11 bases between. The CDR3 nucleotides are TGTGCCAGCAGCGTCGGGACCCCTAATACGCAGTATTTT. It translates to CASSVGTPNTQYF.

This clone was observed a single time. The CDR3 reads CASSPQLGDYNEQFF. DNA of the CDR3: TGTGCCAGTAGTCCCCAGCTAGGGGACTACAATGAGCAGTTCTTC. The V and J genes are TRBV19 and TRBJ2-1, with TRBD1 as a possible D gene (5 bases). Trimming shortened V by 5 bases and J by 3 bases, and 14 bases separated the two germline ends. The CDR3 totals 15 residues. CDR1 is LNHDA and CDR2 is SQIVND in the germline V gene (reference sequence).

The V call is TRBV18, the J call TRBJ2-3, with D possibly being TRBD1 (6 bases). The CDR3 consists of 13 residues. With 7 bases removed from V and 3 bases from J, the gap between germline ends came to 11 bases. Germline V gives CDR1 KGHSH, CDR2 LQKENI. As DNA, the CDR3 is TGTGCCAGCTTCCGAACAGGGACAGATACGCAGTATTTT. It encodes CASFRTGTDTQYF.

The gene calls are TRBV23-1 and TRBJ2-5; D is undetermined. TRBV23-1 qualifies as an ORF whose function is uncertain. V was trimmed by 7 bases and J by 4 bases, leaving 13 bases between them. The CDR3 runs to 13 residues. CDR3 in amino acids: CASTESILETQYF. The CDR3 nucleotides read TGCGCCAGCACGGAGTCGATTTTAGAGACCCAGTACTTC.

J is TRBJ2-7 and V is TRBV19, with TRBD2 identical over 14 bases. V trimming: 4 bases; J trimming: 3 bases; junction bases outside the gene matches: 2. Per the germline V gene, CDR1 is LNHDA and CDR2 is SQIVND (reference sequence). This CDR3 is 15 amino acids long. Here the CDR3 DNA reads TGTGCCAGTAGTACGGGACTAGCGGGGGTCTACGAGCAGTACTTC. Amino acid sequence: CASSTGLAGVYEQYF. Using reference TRBV19 and TRBJ2-7 for the parts outside the CDR3, the full variable domain is DGGITQSPKYLFRKEGQNVTLSCEQNLNHDAMYWYRQDPGQGLRLIYYSQIVNDFQKGDIAEGYSVSREKKESFPLTVTSAQKNPTAFYLCASSTGLAGVYEQYFGPGTRLTVT.

The rearrangement joins TRBV12-3 or TRBV12-4 to TRBJ2-3; D gene uncertain. Trimming shortened V by 5 bases and J by 5 bases, and 8 bases separated the two germline ends. There are 12 residues in the CDR3. The DNA of the CDR3 is TGTGCCAGCAGTCCCGCCGGAGATACGCAGTATTTT. It codes for CASSPAGDTQYF.

This sequence joins TRBV15 and TRBJ1-1; 10 bases map to TRBD1. Germline V lookup: CDR1 LNHNV, CDR2 YYDKDF (reference sequence). CDR3 length: 13 amino acids. The J segment lost 4 bases and the V segment lost 6 bases, leaving 2 bases of the junction unmatched. CDR3 DNA sequence: TGTGCCACCAGGGGACAGGGGACCACTGAAGCTTTCTTT. This gives the protein CATRGQGTTEAFF.

The J gene is TRBJ2-7, the V gene TRBV7-2; 8 bases match TRBD1. The CDR3 totals 15 residues. Germline V gives CDR1 SGHTA, CDR2 FQGNSA. The V and J ends lost 5 bases and 7 bases, in that order; junction bases with no gene match: 13. CDR3 sequence reads: CASSISTGVTGEQYF. Here the CDR3 DNA reads TGTGCCAGCAGCATTTCGACAGGGGTTACGGGTGAGCAGTACTTC.

The gene calls are TRBV19 and TRBJ1-5; the D gene is possibly TRBD1 (5 bases). Germline loops: CDR1 LNHDA, CDR2 SQIVND (reference sequence). This CDR3 has 17 residues. V lost 4 bases, J lost 4 bases, and 20 bases lay in between. The CDR3 spells CASSKGPGGSRNQPQHF. The CDR3 coding sequence is TGTGCCAGTAGTAAGGGACCCGGGGGAAGTAGGAATCAGCCCCAGCATTTT. Combining the CDR3 with reference TRBV19 and TRBJ1-5 gives the whole variable domain DGGITQSPKYLFRKEGQNVTLSCEQNLNHDAMYWYRQDPGQGLRLIYYSQIVNDFQKGDIAEGYSVSREKKESFPLTVTSAQKNPTAFYLCASSKGPGGSRNQPQHFGDGTRLSIL.

The chain links TRBV27 to TRBJ2-3; D gene ambiguous. The germline V gene has CDR1 MNHEY and CDR2 SMNVEV (reference sequence). CDR3 size: 11 residues. V lost 3 bases and J lost 5, with 3 bases in between. The CDR3 DNA reads TGTGCCAGCAGTTTTGGAGATACGCAGTATTTT. Translating gives CASSFGDTQYF.

The chain combines TRBV27 with TRBJ2-2; D remains unclear. V was cut by 3 bases and J by 7 bases, with 6 bases left in between. The CDR3 loop spans 12 amino acids. CDR1 and CDR2 (germline): MNHEY, SMNVEV (reference sequence). The CDR3 reads CASSFGLGELFF. CDR3 bases: TGTGCCAGCAGTTTCGGCCTCGGGGAGCTGTTTTTT.

J is TRBJ1-1 and V is TRBV7-9; no reliable D call. V was clipped by 7 bases and J by 8 bases, with 14 bases between them. This CDR3 spans 12 amino acids. Germline loops: CDR1 SEHNR, CDR2 FQNEAQ (reference sequence). The CDR3 DNA follows: TGTGCCAGCACCCTCGTGGGGAGAGAAGCTTTCTTT. Encoded protein: CASTLVGREAFF.

The gene calls are TRBV4-1 and TRBJ1-2; D might be TRBD1 (5 bases). This CDR3 has 18 residues. V lost 1 base to trimming and J lost 2 bases, with 20 bases between them. CDR1 is MGHRA and CDR2 is YSYEKL in the germline V gene. The CDR3 region is CASSQVPPGHPTNYGYTF. The CDR3, as DNA: TGCGCCAGCAGCCAAGTCCCCCCCGGACACCCGACAAACTATGGCTACACCTTC.